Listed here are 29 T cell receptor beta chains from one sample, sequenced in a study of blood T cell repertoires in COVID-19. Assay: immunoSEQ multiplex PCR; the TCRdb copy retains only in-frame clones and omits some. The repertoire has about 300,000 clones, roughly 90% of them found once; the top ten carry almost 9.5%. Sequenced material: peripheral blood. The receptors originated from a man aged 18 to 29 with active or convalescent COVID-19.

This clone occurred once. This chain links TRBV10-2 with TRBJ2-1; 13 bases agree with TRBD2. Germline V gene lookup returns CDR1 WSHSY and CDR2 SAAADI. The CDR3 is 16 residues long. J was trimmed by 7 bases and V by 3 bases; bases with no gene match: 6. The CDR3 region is CASSELLAGGPNEQFF. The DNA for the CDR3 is TGCGCCAGCAGTGAATTACTAGCGGGGGGGCCTAATGAGCAGTTCTTC.

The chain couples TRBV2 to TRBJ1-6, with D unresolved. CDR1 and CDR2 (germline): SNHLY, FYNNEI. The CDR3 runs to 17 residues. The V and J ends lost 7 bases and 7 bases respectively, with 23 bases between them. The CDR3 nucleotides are TGTGCCAGCACCACTCCTCAGGCTCAGGAGCGGAATTCACCCCTCCACTTT. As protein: CASTTPQAQERNSPLHF.

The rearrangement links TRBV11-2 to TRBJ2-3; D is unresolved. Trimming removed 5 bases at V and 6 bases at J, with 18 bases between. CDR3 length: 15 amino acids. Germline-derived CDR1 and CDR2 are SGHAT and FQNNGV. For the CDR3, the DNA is TGTGCCAGCAGCCCAACGGCAGGTAAATGGGATACGCAGTATTTT. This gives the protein CASSPTAGKWDTQYF.

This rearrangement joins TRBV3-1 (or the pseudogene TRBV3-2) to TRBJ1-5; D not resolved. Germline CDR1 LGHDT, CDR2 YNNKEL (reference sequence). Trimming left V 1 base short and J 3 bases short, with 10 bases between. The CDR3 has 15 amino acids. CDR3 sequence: CASSQVPGNNQPQHF. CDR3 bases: TGTGCCAGCAGCCAAGTTCCAGGTAACAATCAGCCCCAGCATTTT.

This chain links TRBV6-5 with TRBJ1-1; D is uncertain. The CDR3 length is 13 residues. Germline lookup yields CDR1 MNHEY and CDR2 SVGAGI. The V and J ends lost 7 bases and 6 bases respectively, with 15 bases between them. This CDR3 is CASTTLTRAEAFF. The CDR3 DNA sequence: TGTGCCAGCACTACCTTGACCCGGGCTGAAGCTTTCTTT.

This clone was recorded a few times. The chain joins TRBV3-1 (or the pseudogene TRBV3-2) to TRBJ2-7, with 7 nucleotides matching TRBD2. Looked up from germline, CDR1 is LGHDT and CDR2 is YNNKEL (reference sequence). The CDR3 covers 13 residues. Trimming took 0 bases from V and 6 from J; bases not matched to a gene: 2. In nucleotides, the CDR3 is TGTGCCAGCAGCCAAGATGGGAGGGGCGAGCAGTACTTC. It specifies CASSQDGRGEQYF.

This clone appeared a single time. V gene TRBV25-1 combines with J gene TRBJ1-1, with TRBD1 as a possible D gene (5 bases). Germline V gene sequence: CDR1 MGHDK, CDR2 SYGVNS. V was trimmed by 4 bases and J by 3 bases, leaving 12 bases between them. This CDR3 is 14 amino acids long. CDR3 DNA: TGTGCCAGCAGTGTAACAGGTTCATACACTGAAGCTTTCTTT. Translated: CASSVTGSYTEAFF. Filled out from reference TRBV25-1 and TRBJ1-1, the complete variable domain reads EADIYQTPRYLVIGTGKKITLECSQTMGHDKMYWYQQDPGMELHLIHYSYGVNSTEKGDLSSESTVSRIRTEHFPLTLESARPSHTSQYLCASSVTGSYTEAFFGQGTRLTVV.

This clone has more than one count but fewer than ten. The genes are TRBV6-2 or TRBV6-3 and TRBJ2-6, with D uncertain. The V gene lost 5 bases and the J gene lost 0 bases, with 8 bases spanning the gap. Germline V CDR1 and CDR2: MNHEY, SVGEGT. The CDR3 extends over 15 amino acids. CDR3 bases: TGTGCCAGCAGTGAGAGTAGCTCTGGGGCCAACGTCCTGACTTTC. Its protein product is CASSESSSGANVLTF.

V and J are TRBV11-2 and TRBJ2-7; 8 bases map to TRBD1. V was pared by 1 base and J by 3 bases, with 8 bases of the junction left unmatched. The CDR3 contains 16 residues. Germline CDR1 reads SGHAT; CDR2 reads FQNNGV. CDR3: CASSLVGGQADYEQYF. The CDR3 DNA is TGTGCCAGCAGCTTAGTGGGGGGACAGGCTGACTACGAGCAGTACTTC.

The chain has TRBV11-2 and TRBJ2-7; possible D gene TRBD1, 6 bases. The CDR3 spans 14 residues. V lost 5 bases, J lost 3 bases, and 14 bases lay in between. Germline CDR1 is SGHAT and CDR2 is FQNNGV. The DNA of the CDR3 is TGTGCCAGCAGCCCCTTAAAGGGGGTCTACGAGCAGTACTTC. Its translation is CASSPLKGVYEQYF. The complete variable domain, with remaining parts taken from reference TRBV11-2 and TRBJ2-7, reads EAGVAQSPRYKIIEKRQSVAFWCNPISGHATLYWYQQILGQGPKLLIQFQNNGVVDDSQLPKDRFSAERLKGVDSTLKIQPAKLEDSAVYLCASSPLKGVYEQYFGPGTRLTVT.

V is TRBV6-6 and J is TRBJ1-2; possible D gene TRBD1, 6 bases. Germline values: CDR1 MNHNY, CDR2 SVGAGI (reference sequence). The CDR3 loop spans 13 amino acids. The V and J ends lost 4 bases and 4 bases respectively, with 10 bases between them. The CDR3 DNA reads TGTGCCAGCAGTTCGGACAGCATCTATGGCTACACCTTC. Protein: CASSSDSIYGYTF.

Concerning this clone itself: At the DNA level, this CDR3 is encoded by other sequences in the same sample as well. The CDR3 loop is CASSQEPSADTQYF. CDR3 coding DNA: TGTGCCAGCAGCCAAGAGCCCAGCGCAGATACGCAGTATTTT. This chain connects TRBV3-1 (or the pseudogene TRBV3-2) to TRBJ2-3; D unclear. CDR1 is LGHDT, CDR2 YNNKEL, per germline (reference sequence). V lost 0 bases to trimming and J lost 4 bases, with 8 bases between them. The CDR3 extends over 14 amino acids.

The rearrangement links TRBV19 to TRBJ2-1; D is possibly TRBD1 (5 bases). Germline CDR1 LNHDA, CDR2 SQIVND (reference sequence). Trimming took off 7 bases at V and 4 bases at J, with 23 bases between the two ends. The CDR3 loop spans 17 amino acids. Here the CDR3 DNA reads TGTGCCAGTACCAAAAGCCCCGCCAGGGAAAAATACAATGAGCAGTTCTTC. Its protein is CASTKSPAREKYNEQFF. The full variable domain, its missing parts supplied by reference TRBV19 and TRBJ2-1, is DGGITQSPKYLFRKEGQNVTLSCEQNLNHDAMYWYRQDPGQGLRLIYYSQIVNDFQKGDIAEGYSVSREKKESFPLTVTSAQKNPTAFYLCASTKSPAREKYNEQFFGPGTRLTVL.

For the CDR3, the DNA is TGTGCCAGCAGCTTAGGGGGACAGGGGATAGCCTACGAGCAGTACTTC. Protein product: CASSLGGQGIAYEQYF. The rearrangement uses TRBV13 and TRBJ2-7; 10 positions agree with TRBD1. CDR1 PRHDT and CDR2 FYEKMQ come from the germline V gene (reference sequence). Germline trimming cut 0 bases from V and 2 bases from J; bases unmatched to any gene: 4. CDR3 length equals 16 residues.

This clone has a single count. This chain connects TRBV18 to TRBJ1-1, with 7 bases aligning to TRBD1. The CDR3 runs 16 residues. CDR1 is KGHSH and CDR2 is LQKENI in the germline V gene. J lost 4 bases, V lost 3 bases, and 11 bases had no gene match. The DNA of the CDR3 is TGTGCCAGCTCACCGACGACAGGGTCGGGTTTCACTGAAGCTTTCTTT. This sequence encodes CASSPTTGSGFTEAFF.

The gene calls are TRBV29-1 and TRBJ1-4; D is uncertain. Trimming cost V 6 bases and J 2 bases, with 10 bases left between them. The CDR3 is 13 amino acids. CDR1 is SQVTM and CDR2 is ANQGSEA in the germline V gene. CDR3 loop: CSVDTGTNEKLFF. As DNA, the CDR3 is TGCAGCGTCGATACCGGGACTAATGAAAAACTGTTTTTT.

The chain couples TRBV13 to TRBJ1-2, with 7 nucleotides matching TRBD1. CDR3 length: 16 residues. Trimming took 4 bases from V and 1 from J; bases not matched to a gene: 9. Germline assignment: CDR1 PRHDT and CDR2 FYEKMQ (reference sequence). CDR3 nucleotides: TGTGCCAGCAGCTCAACAGGGGCCCCGCTTAACTATGGCTACACCTTC. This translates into CASSSTGAPLNYGYTF.

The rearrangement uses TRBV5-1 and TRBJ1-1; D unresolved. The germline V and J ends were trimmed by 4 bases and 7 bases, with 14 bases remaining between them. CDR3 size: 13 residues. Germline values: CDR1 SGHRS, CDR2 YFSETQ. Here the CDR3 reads CASSPRLRDEAFF. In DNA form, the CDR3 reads TGCGCCAGCAGCCCCAGGTTGAGAGATGAAGCTTTCTTT. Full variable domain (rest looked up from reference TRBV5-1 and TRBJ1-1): KAGVTQTPRYLIKTRGQQVTLSCSPISGHRSVSWYQQTPGQGLQFLFEYFSETQRNKGNFPGRFSGRQFSNSRSEMNVSTLELGDSALYLCASSPRLRDEAFFGQGTRLTVV.

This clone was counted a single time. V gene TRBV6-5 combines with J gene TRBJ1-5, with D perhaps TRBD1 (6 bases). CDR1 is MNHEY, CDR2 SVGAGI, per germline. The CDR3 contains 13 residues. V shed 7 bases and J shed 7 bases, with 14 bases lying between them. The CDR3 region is CASTRGGGQPQHF. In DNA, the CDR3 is TGTGCCAGCACGCGGGGGGGCGGACAGCCCCAGCATTTT.

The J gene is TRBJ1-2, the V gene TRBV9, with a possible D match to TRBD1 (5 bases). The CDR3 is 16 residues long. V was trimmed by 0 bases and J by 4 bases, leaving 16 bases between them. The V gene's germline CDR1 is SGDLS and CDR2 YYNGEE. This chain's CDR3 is CASSVGPQGNFYGYTF. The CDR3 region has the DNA TGTGCCAGCAGCGTAGGGCCGCAGGGAAACTTCTATGGCTACACCTTC.

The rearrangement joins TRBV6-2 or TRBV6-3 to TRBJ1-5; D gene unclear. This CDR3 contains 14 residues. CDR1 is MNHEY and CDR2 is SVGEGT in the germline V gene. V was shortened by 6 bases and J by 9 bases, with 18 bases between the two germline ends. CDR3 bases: TGTGCCAGCAGCGTGACCGGCACGGGTATGCCCCAGCATTTT. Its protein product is CASSVTGTGMPQHF.

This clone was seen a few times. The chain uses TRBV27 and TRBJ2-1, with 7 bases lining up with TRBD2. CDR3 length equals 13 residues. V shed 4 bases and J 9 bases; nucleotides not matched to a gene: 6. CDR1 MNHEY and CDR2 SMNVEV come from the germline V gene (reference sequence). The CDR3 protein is CASSWSGAGEQFF. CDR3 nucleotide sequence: TGTGCCAGCAGTTGGAGCGGGGCAGGTGAGCAGTTCTTC.

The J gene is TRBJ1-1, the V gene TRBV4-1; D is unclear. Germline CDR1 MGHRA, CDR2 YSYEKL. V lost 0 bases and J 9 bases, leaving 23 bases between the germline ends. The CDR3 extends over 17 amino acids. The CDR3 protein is CASSQDPPPGYQVKAFF. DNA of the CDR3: TGCGCCAGCAGCCAAGATCCCCCCCCAGGTTACCAAGTGAAAGCTTTCTTT.

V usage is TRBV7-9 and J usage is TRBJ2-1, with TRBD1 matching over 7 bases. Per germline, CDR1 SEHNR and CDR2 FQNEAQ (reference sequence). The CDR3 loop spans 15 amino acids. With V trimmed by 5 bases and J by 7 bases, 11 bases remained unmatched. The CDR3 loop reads CASSPRLGGYNEQFF. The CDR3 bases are TGTGCCAGCAGCCCTCGTTTAGGGGGCTATAATGAGCAGTTCTTC.

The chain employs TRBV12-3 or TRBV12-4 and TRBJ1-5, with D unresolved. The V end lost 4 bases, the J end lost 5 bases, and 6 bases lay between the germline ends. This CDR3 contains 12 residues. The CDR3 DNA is TGTGCCAGCAGTTCTCAGGATCAGCCCCAGCATTTT. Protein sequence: CASSSQDQPQHF.

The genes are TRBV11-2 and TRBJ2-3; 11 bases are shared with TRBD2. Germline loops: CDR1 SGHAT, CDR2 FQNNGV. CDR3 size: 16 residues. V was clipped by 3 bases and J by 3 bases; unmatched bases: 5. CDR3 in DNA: TGTGCCAGCAGCTTGGGGACTAGCGGAGTAACAGATACGCAGTATTTT. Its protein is CASSLGTSGVTDTQYF.

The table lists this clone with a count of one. CDR3 protein: CASSRDSGNTIYF. The DNA for the CDR3 is TGTGCCAGCAGCCGGGACTCTGGAAACACCATATATTTT. The V gene is TRBV11-3, the J gene TRBJ1-3, with D unresolved. V dropped 5 bases and J dropped 0 bases, with 5 bases sitting between them. Germline V gene sequence: CDR1 SGHNT, CDR2 YENEEA. The CDR3 extends over 13 amino acids.

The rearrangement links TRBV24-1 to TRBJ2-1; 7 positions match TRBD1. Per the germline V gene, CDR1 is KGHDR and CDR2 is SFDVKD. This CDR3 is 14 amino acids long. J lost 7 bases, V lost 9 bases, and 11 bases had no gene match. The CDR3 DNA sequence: TGTGCCACCTCGGCAATAGGGGGCGAAAATGAGCAGTTCTTC. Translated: CATSAIGGENEQFF.

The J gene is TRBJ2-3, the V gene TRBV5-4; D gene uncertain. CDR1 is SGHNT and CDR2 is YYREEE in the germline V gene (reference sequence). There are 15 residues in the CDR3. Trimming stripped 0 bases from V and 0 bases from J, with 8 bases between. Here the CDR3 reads CASSLGQDSTDTQYF. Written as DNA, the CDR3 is TGTGCCAGCAGCTTGGGTCAGGATAGCACAGATACGCAGTATTTT.